This T cell receptor beta chain was sequenced during a study of blood T cells in healthy people across ages. In the study overall: Template switching retrieved approximately one barcoded beta molecule for each two T cells. Notes on the study in general: It was held that diversity estimates obtained from one million T cells represented underestimates. Long-lived donors carried more naive CD4+ cells and greater diversity than aged donors.

The authors extracted at least 5 micrograms of total RNA per sample. Then a second PCR, running about 7 to 11 cycles, was carried out with a sample-barcoded 5' primer and a J-beta primer mix. TCRdb reprocessed the 5' RACE reads with MiXCR, giving one entry per CDR3 protein. The table records roughly 2 million distinct CDR3 sequences, 49% of them present only once. With 1 base clipped from V and 6 bases from J, the junction kept 7 bases outside the gene matches. Germline CDR1 and CDR2: MNHNS and SASEGT. The length of the CDR3 is 16 residues. Of note for this clonotype: Its antigen is unknown.

The source of this sequence is a woman aged 40 to 50 in good health. The sample taken for sequencing was blood. J is TRBJ2-1 and V is TRBV6-1, with 9 bases aligning to TRBD2. The CDR3 DNA reads TGTGCCAGCAGTGAAGAGGCTAGCGGGATTGGCAATGAGCAGTTCTTC. As protein: CASSEEASGIGNEQFF.